A selection of T cell receptor beta chains follows, all from one sample in a study of T cell changes during pregnancy in multiple sclerosis. Sequencing was performed with immunoSEQ multiplex PCR; in TCRdb, only in-frame clones are kept and a portion is missing. The sample holds approximately 72,000 clones, 80% to 95% seen once. The sample in question was peripheral blood, obtained in the first trimester of pregnancy. These receptor sequences come from a female donor in good health, enrolled as a control in a pregnancy study. The CDR3 runs from the conserved cysteine through the conserved F or W. D genes are given only for firm matches. Part of the rows lack a size; the others show once, few, many or a class for expanded clones.

abundance	d_gene	j_gene	v_gene	CDR3aa	CDR3nt
-	-	TRBJ2-1	TRBV19	CASSISGVSNEQFF	TGTGCCAGTAGTATTTCAGGGGTATCGAATGAGCAGTTCTTC
once	TRBD1	TRBJ1-2	TRBV7-2	CASSFRGTGGYTF	TGTGCCAGCAGCTTCAGGGGGACAGGGGGCTACACCTTC
-	TRBD1	TRBJ1-5	TRBV6-5	CASSTDRYQPQHF	TGTGCCAGCAGCACGGACAGGTATCAGCCCCAGCATTTT
-	TRBD1	TRBJ2-3	TRBV5-1	CASTPRWTGIGTDTQYF	TGCGCCAGCACCCCCCGCTGGACAGGGATCGGCACAGATACGCAGTATTTT
-	-	TRBJ1-2	TRBV9	CASSAPRQDSYGYTF	TGTGCCAGCAGCGCTCCACGACAGGACAGCTATGGCTACACCTTC
-	-	TRBJ1-3	TRBV5-6	CASSLARGGNTIYF	TGTGCCAGCAGCTTGGCCAGGGGAGGAAACACCATATATTTT
-	TRBD1	TRBJ2-2	TRBV30	CARDRGAGELFF	TGTGCGAGGGACAGGGGGGCCGGGGAGCTGTTTTTT
-	TRBD2	TRBJ2-5	TRBV28	CASSPGGNQETQYF	TGTGCCAGCAGTCCGGGGGGGAACCAAGAGACCCAGTACTTC
-	TRBD1	TRBJ2-7	TRBV2	CASSADRAREQYF	TGTGCCAGCAGTGCAGACAGGGCCCGCGAGCAGTACTTC
-	-	TRBJ1-4	TRBV11-2	CASSFLVGRDNEKLFF	TGTGCCAGCAGTTTCTTAGTCGGGAGGGATAATGAAAAACTGTTTTTT
-	-	TRBJ2-2	TRBV7-9	CASSLRLDTGELFF	TGTGCCAGCAGCTTAAGACTAGACACCGGGGAGCTGTTTTTT
-	-	TRBJ2-3	TRBV28	CASSHITDTQYF	TGTGCCAGCAGCCACATCACAGATACGCAGTATTTT
-	TRBD2	TRBJ2-7	TRBV5-4	CASSSTSRAYEQYF	TGTGCCAGCAGCTCGACTAGCCGGGCCTACGAGCAGTACTTC
-	-	TRBJ2-1	TRBV9	CASRYGGSGEQFF	TGTGCCAGCAGGTATGGGGGCTCCGGTGAGCAGTTCTTC
-	TRBD2	TRBJ2-5	TRBV19	CASSPGTSGIETQYF	TGTGCCAGTAGTCCGGGGACTAGCGGGATTGAGACCCAGTACTTC
-	TRBD1	TRBJ1-1	TRBV5-4	CASSLETTGGPEAFF	TGTGCCAGCAGTTTGGAGACGACAGGGGGCCCTGAAGCTTTCTTT
-	-	TRBJ1-1	TRBV18	CASSPRKPEAFF	TGTGCCAGCTCACCACGTAAGCCGGAAGCTTTCTTT
-	-	TRBJ1-5	TRBV19	CASGVRLGQSLSSEPQHF	TGTGCCAGCGGAGTACGACTTGGACAGTCTCTTAGTTCCGAGCCCCAGCATTTT
-	TRBD2	TRBJ2-7	TRBV6-1	CASRQLAGMNEQYF	TGTGCCAGCAGGCAACTAGCGGGGATGAACGAGCAGTACTTC
-	-	TRBJ2-7	TRBV11-2	CASSLTGTDSYEQYF	TGTGCCAGCAGCTTAACAGGGACGGATTCCTACGAGCAGTACTTC
medium-sized	TRBD2	TRBJ2-2	TRBV6-4	CASSELADNTGELFF	TGTGCCAGCAGTGAACTAGCGGATAACACCGGGGAGCTGTTTTTT
-	-	TRBJ2-7	TRBV11-3	CASSLGRNYEQYF	TGTGCCAGCAGCTTAGGGCGGAACTACGAGCAGTACTTC
once	-	TRBJ1-1	TRBV5-1	CASSPMAGARTEAFF	TGCGCCAGCAGCCCCATGGCGGGGGCTAGGACTGAAGCTTTCTTT
-	TRBD1	TRBJ1-2	TRBV5-5	CASSSTGGANYGYTF	TGTGCCAGCAGCTCGACAGGGGGCGCAAACTATGGCTACACCTTC
-	TRBD2	TRBJ2-1	TRBV5-1	CASSITSGSYNEQFF	TGCGCCAGCAGCATAACTAGCGGGAGTTACAATGAGCAGTTCTTC
-	-	TRBJ2-7	TRBV7-9	CASSLRTASSYEQYF	TGTGCCAGCAGCCTTAGGACTGCAAGCTCCTACGAGCAGTACTTC
once	TRBD1	TRBJ2-3	TRBV5-1	CASKGQGTDTQYF	TGCGCCAGCAAGGGACAGGGCACAGATACGCAGTATTTT
-	TRBD1	TRBJ1-4	TRBV6-1	CASSEREGQGSEKLFF	TGTGCCAGCAGTGAGAGAGAGGGACAGGGAAGTGAAAAACTGTTTTTT
-	TRBD2	TRBJ2-3	TRBV28	CASSPSGEKGTDTQYF	TGTGCCAGCAGTCCTAGCGGGGAAAAGGGTACAGATACGCAGTATTTT
few	-	TRBJ2-7	TRBV6-1	CASSAATGYEQYF	TGTGCCAGCAGTGCAGCGACAGGCTACGAGCAGTACTTC
-	TRBD2	TRBJ2-1	TRBV5-4	CASSLRLAGGLGGNQQFF	TGTGCCAGCAGCCTTCGACTAGCGGGAGGGCTTGGAGGAAATCAGCAGTTCTTC
-	TRBD1	TRBJ1-3	TRBV5-6	CASSPLDRAGNTIYF	TGTGCCAGCAGCCCATTGGACAGGGCTGGAAACACCATATATTTT
-	TRBD1	TRBJ1-1	TRBV27	CASSFRGMVNTEAFF	TGTGCCAGCAGTTTCAGGGGGATGGTAAACACTGAAGCTTTCTTT
-	TRBD2	TRBJ2-1	TRBV28	CASSFLTSGARNEQFF	TGTGCCAGCAGTTTTCTGACTAGCGGAGCCCGCAATGAGCAGTTCTTC
-	TRBD1	TRBJ2-3	TRBV5-1	CASSLLAGTATDTQYF	TGCGCCAGCAGCTTACTCGCCGGGACAGCCACAGATACGCAGTATTTT
few	-	TRBJ1-1	TRBV6-5	CASRQGQNTEAFF	TGTGCCAGCAGACAGGGACAGAACACTGAAGCTTTCTTT
-	-	TRBJ1-5	TRBV28	CASSKGQPQHF	TGTGCCAGCAGTAAGGGGCAGCCCCAGCATTTT
-	-	TRBJ2-1	TRBV27	CASTQRPGQTYNEQFF	TGTGCCAGCACCCAAAGGCCCGGACAGACCTACAATGAGCAGTTCTTC
-	TRBD2	TRBJ2-1	TRBV5-4	CASSFKREASYNEQFF	TGTGCCAGCAGCTTCAAGCGGGAGGCCTCCTACAATGAGCAGTTCTTC
-	-	TRBJ2-1	TRBV5-1	CASSLDPKRTNYNEQFF	TGCGCCAGCAGCTTGGATCCTAAGCGGACCAACTACAATGAGCAGTTCTTC
-	TRBD1	TRBJ1-1	TRBV7-8	CASSFGTGLGTEAFF	TGTGCCAGCAGCTTCGGGACAGGGCTGGGCACTGAAGCTTTCTTT
once	TRBD1	TRBJ2-7	TRBV6-6	CASRGQGTYEQYF	TGTGCCAGCCGGGGACAGGGAACCTACGAGCAGTACTTC
-	TRBD1	TRBJ2-1	TRBV28	CASSLGRGWNEQFF	TGTGCCAGCAGTTTAGGCAGGGGGTGGAATGAGCAGTTCTTC
-	TRBD2	TRBJ2-7	TRBV6-1	CASRLAGGPNEQYF	TGTGCCAGCAGATTAGCGGGAGGGCCGAACGAGCAGTACTTC
once	TRBD2	TRBJ2-7	TRBV4-1	CASSHAITGLAGGSSYEQYF	TGCGCCAGCAGCCACGCTATTACGGGACTAGCGGGAGGGAGCTCCTACGAGCAGTACTTC